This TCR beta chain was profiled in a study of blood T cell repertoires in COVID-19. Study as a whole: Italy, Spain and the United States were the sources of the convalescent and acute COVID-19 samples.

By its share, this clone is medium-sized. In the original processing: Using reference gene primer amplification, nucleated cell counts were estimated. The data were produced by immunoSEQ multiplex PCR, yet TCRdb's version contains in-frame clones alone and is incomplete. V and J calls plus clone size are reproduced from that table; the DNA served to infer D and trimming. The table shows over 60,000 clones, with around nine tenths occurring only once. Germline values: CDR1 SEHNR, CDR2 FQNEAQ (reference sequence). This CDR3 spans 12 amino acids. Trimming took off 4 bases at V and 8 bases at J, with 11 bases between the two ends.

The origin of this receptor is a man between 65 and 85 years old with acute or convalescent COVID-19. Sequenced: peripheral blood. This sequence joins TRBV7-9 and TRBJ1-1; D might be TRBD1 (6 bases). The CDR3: CASSSQGSEAFF. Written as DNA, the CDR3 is TGTGCCAGCAGCTCTCAGGGGTCCGAAGCTTTCTTT.